This T cell receptor (beta chain) was retrieved from a study of blood T cells in healthy people across ages. Trimming took 2 bases from V and 0 from J, leaving 8 bases between them. Germline V gives CDR1 SGHTA, CDR2 FQGNSA. The CDR3 is 15 amino acids. This clonotype has a handful of counts. Its antigen is still unknown. Study findings and constraints: Those diversity estimates obtained from one million T cells were thought to be underestimates. Unsorted PBMCs blocked a conclusive comparison of naive and antigen-experienced cells.

Next came a second PCR, run for about 6 to 11 cycles, which used a sample-barcoded 5' primer along with a J-beta primer mix. All cDNA molecules were each tagged by a template-switch adaptor with 12 random nucleotides. TCRdb passed the 5' RACE reads through MiXCR, listing each CDR3 protein once. Altogether roughly 860,000 distinct CDR3 sequences are present, approximately 67% being singletons, with the ten largest covering around a quarter. Every donor provided roughly 10 milliliters of peripheral blood. This chain links TRBV7-2 with TRBJ2-1; D remains unclear. This sequence was found in a man aged 25 to 40 in good health. What was sequenced was blood. The CDR3 reads CASSLNDRSYNEQFF. The CDR3 region has the DNA TGTGCCAGCAGCTTAAACGATCGCTCCTACAATGAGCAGTTCTTC.